The 18 T cell receptor beta chains listed next were all sequenced from one sample in a study of blood T cells in healthy people across ages. Together with a sample-barcoded 5' primer, a J-beta primer mix was included in a second PCR lasting about 7 to 11 cycles. One entry per CDR3 protein results from TCRdb running MiXCR on the 5' RACE reads. The sample includes roughly 700,000 distinct CDR3 sequences, about 30% of them seen just once. The material sequenced was blood. The origin of the receptors is an elderly woman in good health.

This clonotype has at least ten counts. The CDR3 DNA sequence: TGCAGTGCCGAGGGGACTAGCGGCGACGAGCAGTACTTC. Protein product: CSAEGTSGDEQYF. The genes are TRBV20-1 and TRBJ2-7; 11 positions match TRBD2. The CDR3 covers 13 residues. J lost 5 bases, V lost 6 bases, and 6 bases had no gene match. Germline V gene sequence: CDR1 DFQATT, CDR2 SNEGSKA (reference sequence).

V gene TRBV29-1 combines with J gene TRBJ2-1, with 8 bases matching TRBD1. Germline values: CDR1 SQVTM, CDR2 ANQGSEA. J was trimmed by 4 bases and V by 6 bases; bases with no gene match: 8. This CDR3 is built from 14 residues. DNA of the CDR3: TGCAGCGTGCCACCGGGACAGGATTACAATGAGCAGTTCTTC. This sequence encodes CSVPPGQDYNEQFF.

This clonotype has a single count. The V and J genes are TRBV27 and TRBJ1-1; D may be TRBD1 (6 bases). CDR1 is MNHEY, CDR2 SMNVEV, per germline (reference sequence). V lost 8 bases and J 1 base, leaving 17 bases between the germline ends. The CDR3 has 15 residues. The chain's CDR3 is CASGPRGAPNTEAFF. DNA of the CDR3: TGTGCCAGCGGTCCACGGGGGGCCCCGAACACTGAAGCTTTCTTT.

This clonotype was recorded at least ten times. The chain carries TRBV9 and TRBJ2-7; D gene uncertain. V dropped 0 bases and J dropped 4 bases, with 14 bases sitting between them. The V gene's germline CDR1 is SGDLS and CDR2 YYNGEE. The CDR3 is made up of 15 amino acids. Written as DNA, the CDR3 is TGTGCCAGCAGCGTAGGTTGGGGTTCCCCATACGAGCAGTACTTC. Protein sequence: CASSVGWGSPYEQYF.

Ten or more counts support this clonotype. The chain combines TRBV27 with TRBJ2-7; 11 positions match TRBD1. Germline lookup yields CDR1 MNHEY and CDR2 SMNVEV (reference sequence). Trimming at V came to 2 bases and at J to 5 bases, leaving 8 bases not matched to a gene. CDR3 size: 16 residues. The CDR3 loop reads CASSLLWTGGVNEQYF. The CDR3 DNA follows: TGTGCCAGCAGTTTACTGTGGACAGGGGGCGTGAACGAGCAGTACTTC.

This clonotype was seen ten or more times. The chain is built from TRBV4-1 and TRBJ2-1, with 10 bases aligning to TRBD2. The CDR3 sequence is 18 residues long. V trimming: 0 bases; J trimming: 5 bases; junction bases outside the gene matches: 10. The germline CDR1 and CDR2 sequences are MGHRA and YSYEKL. CDR3 amino acids: CASSQEQAGGPWNNEQFF. The DNA of the CDR3 is TGCGCCAGCAGCCAAGAACAAGCGGGGGGGCCTTGGAACAATGAGCAGTTCTTC.

The CDR3 region has the DNA TGCAGTGCTACGGGACAGGAACAAAACATTCAGTACTTC. Encoded protein: CSATGQEQNIQYF. This rearrangement joins TRBV20-1 to TRBJ2-4; 8 bases are a match to TRBD1. The CDR3 covers 13 residues. Germline assignment: CDR1 DFQATT and CDR2 SNEGSKA (reference sequence). V lost 4 bases and J lost 5; bases outside the gene matches: 4.

In its sample, this clonotype was seen many times. This may come from a read error, since a much larger clone is one base off. The rearrangement links TRBV11-2 to TRBJ2-5; D might be TRBD2 (6 bases). The ends were cut back, 5 bases at V and 11 bases at J, with 21 bases in the middle. The CDR3 has 14 amino acids. Germline CDR1 reads SGHAT; CDR2 reads FQNNGV. CDR3 sequence reads: CASSPSWGGNEQYF. The CDR3 region has the DNA TGTGCCAGCAGCCCCTCCTGGGGCGGGAATGAGCAGTACTTC.

This clonotype was seen repeatedly, ten times or more. The V and J genes are TRBV5-6 and TRBJ2-7; D may match TRBD1 or TRBD2 (5 bases each). The CDR3 has 14 residues. V was shortened by 4 bases and J by 8 bases, with 19 bases between the two germline ends. Germline lookup yields CDR1 SGHDT and CDR2 YYEEEE. CDR3 in amino acids: CASSRRMIGAQQYF. DNA of the CDR3: TGTGCCAGCAGCCGAAGGATGATCGGGGCCCAGCAGTACTTC.

This clonotype came up many times. The rearrangement links TRBV3-1 to TRBJ1-6; 9 bases align to TRBD1. The CDR3 spans 13 residues. V lost 5 bases and J lost 9; bases outside the gene matches: 2. Germline CDR1 reads LGHDT; CDR2 reads YNNKEL (reference sequence). CDR3 sequence: CASSGDRASPLHF. The CDR3 DNA reads as TGTGCCAGCAGCGGGGACAGGGCTTCACCCCTCCACTTT.

This clonotype was seen a handful of times. CDR3 DNA sequence: TGCAGCGTTGAAAGACTCGAGGGGGATGAGCAGTTCTTC. The encoded protein is CSVERLEGDEQFF. The chain recombines TRBV29-1 with TRBJ2-1, with D possibly being TRBD1 (6 bases). V lost 2 bases and J 8 bases, leaving 13 bases between the germline ends. The germline V gene encodes CDR1 SQVTM and CDR2 ANQGSEA. The CDR3 sequence is 13 residues long.

At least ten counts were recorded for this clonotype. The V call is TRBV3-1, the J call TRBJ2-1; unclear D gene. V lost 0 bases, J lost 2 bases, and 14 bases lay in between. Per the germline V gene, CDR1 is LGHDT and CDR2 is YNNKEL (reference sequence). The CDR3 is made up of 17 amino acids. The CDR3 is CASSQDRTSPTYNEQFF. The CDR3 DNA is TGTGCCAGCAGCCAAGACCGGACCTCTCCCACCTACAATGAGCAGTTCTTC.

The table lists this clonotype with many counts. V gene TRBV29-1 combines with J gene TRBJ1-1; D is unclear. Germline values: CDR1 SQVTM, CDR2 ANQGSEA. The CDR3 loop spans 14 amino acids. V lost 4 bases and J 0 bases, leaving 12 bases between the germline ends. Here the CDR3 DNA reads TGCAGCGTTGGGCGGGCAGCTATGAACACTGAAGCTTTCTTT. Protein product: CSVGRAAMNTEAFF.

The table lists this clonotype with a few counts. This chain connects TRBV5-8 to TRBJ1-6, with 8 bases matching TRBD1. Germline CDR1 reads SGHTS; CDR2 reads YDEGEE. V lost 5 bases, J lost 3 bases, and 7 bases stayed unmatched. The CDR3 loop spans 16 amino acids. The CDR3 DNA follows: TGTGCCAGCAGGGACAGGGTAGGAAGCTATAATTCACCCCTCCACTTT. Its protein product is CASRDRVGSYNSPLHF.

The chain recombines TRBV20-1 with TRBJ1-4; D not certain. The V end lost 1 base, the J end lost 7 bases, and 13 bases lay between the germline ends. Germline V lookup: CDR1 DFQATT, CDR2 SNEGSKA (reference sequence). The CDR3 has 14 residues. Written as DNA, the CDR3 is TGCAGTGCTAGAGGTTCAGGACGGGGTGAAAAACTGTTTTTT. Protein: CSARGSGRGEKLFF.

Ten or more counts support this clonotype. The CDR3 nucleotides are TGTGCCAGCAGCTTGTGGCGACAGACCCACAATGAGCAGTTCTTC. Amino acid sequence: CASSLWRQTHNEQFF. This sequence joins TRBV7-2 and TRBJ2-1; perhaps TRBD1 as D (5 bases). CDR3 length equals 15 residues. Trimming removed 3 bases at V and 5 bases at J, with 14 bases between. From germline, CDR1 is SGHTA and CDR2 FQGNSA. Supplemented by reference TRBV7-2 and TRBJ2-1, the full variable domain reads GAGVSQSPSNKVTEKGKDVELRCDPISGHTALYWYRQSLGQGLEFLIYFQGNSAPDKSGLPSDRFSAERTGGSVSTLTIQRTQQEDSAVYLCASSLWRQTHNEQFFGPGTRLTVL.

This chain joins TRBV6-6 and TRBJ1-6; D unclear. With 5 bases removed from V and 13 bases from J, the gap between germline ends came to 15 bases. The V gene's germline CDR1 is MNHNY and CDR2 SVGAGI (reference sequence). There are 13 residues in the CDR3. This chain's CDR3 is CASSPPDGWPLHF. For the CDR3, the DNA is TGTGCCAGCAGTCCCCCGGACGGTTGGCCCCTCCACTTT.

This clonotype was recorded many times. V is TRBV27 and J is TRBJ1-6; D remains ambiguous. CDR1 and CDR2 from the germline V gene are MNHEY and SMNVEV (reference sequence). V was trimmed by 6 bases and J by 5 bases, leaving 8 bases between them. The CDR3 runs to 13 residues. The CDR3 spells CASSLVNNSPLHF. CDR3 in DNA: TGTGCCAGCAGCCTCGTAAATAATTCACCCCTCCACTTT.